Listed below are T cell receptor beta chains from one sample, sequenced in a study of shared clonotypes between healthy human individuals. Method: immunoSEQ multiplex PCR; TCRdb's copy keeps in-frame clones and lacks some. The sample lists 2 million to 2.5 million clones, less than 95% occurring once. Sequencing was done on a sample of naive CD4+ T cells from PBMCs. These TCRs come from a young man in good health. Some clones in this sample may be carry-over from other donors' samples. CDR3s include the opening cysteine and the closing phenylalanine or tryptophan. Each record gives: CDR3 protein, V gene.

CDR3 protein: CASSELERQPQHF; V gene: TRBV6-1
CDR3 protein: CAWSVPQGSLTGELFF; V gene: TRBV30
CDR3 protein: CAWSGTNTGELFF; V gene: TRBV30
CDR3 protein: CASRRQGARRTEAFF; V gene: TRBV28
CDR3 protein: CASSDEAGRGSPLHF; V gene: TRBV6-4
CDR3 protein: CASSESSGLPSPIPQFF; V gene: TRBV10-2
CDR3 protein: CASSYSGSADGYTF; V gene: TRBV6-5
CDR3 protein: CASSPPGYGNTIYF; V gene: TRBV7-2
CDR3 protein: CASSLNGLDYNEQFF; V gene: TRBV11-2
CDR3 protein: CASSSTGTSGYNEQFF; V gene: TRBV6-6
CDR3 protein: CASSLLPSASYNEQFF; V gene: TRBV5-1
CDR3 protein: CASSSYPTGSAGNTIYF; V gene: TRBV28
CDR3 protein: CASPLGPGMYQETQYF; V gene: TRBV27
CDR3 protein: CASSPNRSPSGANVLTF; V gene: TRBV18
CDR3 protein: CASSWRGSGQPQHF; V gene: TRBV5-8
CDR3 protein: CARPGTKNEKLFF; V gene: TRBV7-4
CDR3 protein: CASTRNGLAGEFYEQYF; V gene: TRBV2
CDR3 protein: CASSSLTGNYEQYF; V gene: TRBV5-1
CDR3 protein: CASSAMDRGYEQYF; V gene: TRBV7-6
CDR3 protein: CASTSVFGLGNTIYF; V gene: TRBV19
CDR3 protein: CASSPPTWTGNEKLFF; V gene: TRBV28
CDR3 protein: CASSLTGANVLTF; V gene: TRBV7-8
CDR3 protein: CASSAYRGRVTEAFF; V gene: TRBV5-6
CDR3 protein: CASSIGLARYNEQFF; V gene: TRBV5-4
CDR3 protein: CASSLSRGSEQFF; V gene: TRBV11-3
CDR3 protein: CASILPGTRAQNNEQFF; V gene: TRBV7-3
CDR3 protein: CASSLSARGTDTQYF; V gene: TRBV27
CDR3 protein: CASSLAGSETQYF; V gene: TRBV7-2
CDR3 protein: CASSVEEGHEKLFF; V gene: TRBV9
CDR3 protein: CASQGTTDTQYF; V gene: TRBV15
CDR3 protein: CAISGGFDQPQHF; V gene: TRBV10-3
CDR3 protein: CASSPQTGTYGYTF; V gene: TRBV7-2
CDR3 protein: CASTAGPARPEQFF; V gene: TRBV5-8
CDR3 protein: CASSLARGGEAFF; V gene: TRBV7-6
CDR3 protein: CSARPGTEAFF; V gene: TRBV20-1
CDR3 protein: CASSPWRDNNQPQHF; V gene: TRBV4-3
CDR3 protein: CASSLVAGGDTEAFF; V gene: TRBV5-1
CDR3 protein: CASSLYGGSSSYEQYF; V gene: TRBV7-2
CDR3 protein: CASSPDSMNTEAFF; V gene: TRBV28
CDR3 protein: CASSRGQANEQFF; V gene: TRBV6-4
CDR3 protein: CASSLYGSGANVLTF; V gene: TRBV28
CDR3 protein: CASSPQLSSYNEQFF; V gene: TRBV7-3
CDR3 protein: CASSPPGQGAEEQYF; V gene: TRBV28
CDR3 protein: CASSLGLAGPQETQYF; V gene: TRBV5-1
CDR3 protein: CASSRIQRQGEEGKAFF; V gene: TRBV5-1
CDR3 protein: CASSQTSGGYNEQFF; V gene: TRBV28
CDR3 protein: CASRHRQGAARYGYTF; V gene: TRBV28